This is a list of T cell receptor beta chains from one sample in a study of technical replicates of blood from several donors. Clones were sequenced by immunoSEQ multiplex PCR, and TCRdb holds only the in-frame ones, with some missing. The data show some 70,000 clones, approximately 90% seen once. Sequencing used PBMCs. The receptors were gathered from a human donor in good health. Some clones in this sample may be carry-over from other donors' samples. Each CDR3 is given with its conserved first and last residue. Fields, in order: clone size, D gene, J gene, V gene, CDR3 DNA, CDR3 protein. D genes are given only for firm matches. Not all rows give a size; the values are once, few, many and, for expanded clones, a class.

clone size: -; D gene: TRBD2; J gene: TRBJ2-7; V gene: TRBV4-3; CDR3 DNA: TGCGCCAGCAGCCCCAGTGTACGTGGAGGGAGGGCTGTTCATTACGAGCAGTACTTC; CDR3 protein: CASSPSVRGGRAVHYEQYF
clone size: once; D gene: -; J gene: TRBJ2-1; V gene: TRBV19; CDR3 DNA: TGTGCCAGTAGTACCAAGGGGAATGAGCAGTTCTTC; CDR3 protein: CASSTKGNEQFF
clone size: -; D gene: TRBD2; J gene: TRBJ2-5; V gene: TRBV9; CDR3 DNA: TGTGCCAGCAGCGTAGGCCGAGCGGGGGGCCAAGAGACCCAGTACTTC; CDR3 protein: CASSVGRAGGQETQYF
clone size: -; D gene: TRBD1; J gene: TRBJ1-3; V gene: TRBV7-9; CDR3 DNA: TGTGCCAGCAGCACCATTCAACAGGGGGCTGGAAACACCATATATTTT; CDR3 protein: CASSTIQQGAGNTIYF
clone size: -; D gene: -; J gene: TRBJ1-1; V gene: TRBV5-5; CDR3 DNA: TGTGCCAGCGGAGGGGCGGGCTCCACTGAAGCTTTCTTT; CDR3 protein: CASGGAGSTEAFF
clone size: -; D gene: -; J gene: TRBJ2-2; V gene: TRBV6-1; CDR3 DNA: TGTGCCAGCCCCACCGGAGCGAACACCGGGGAGCTGTTTTTT; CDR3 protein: CASPTGANTGELFF
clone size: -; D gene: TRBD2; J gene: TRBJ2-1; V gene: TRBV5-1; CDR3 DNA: TGCGCCAGCAGCTTGGGTCGGGGGGTCTCCTACAATGAGCAGTTCTTC; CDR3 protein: CASSLGRGVSYNEQFF
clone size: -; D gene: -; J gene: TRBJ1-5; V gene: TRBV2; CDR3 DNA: TGTGCCAGCAGTGAAACGGGAAGCAATCAGCCCCAGCATTTT; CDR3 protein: CASSETGSNQPQHF
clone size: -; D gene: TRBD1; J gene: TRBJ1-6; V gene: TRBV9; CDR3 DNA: TGTGCCAGCAGCGCTAAGGACAGGGACTATAGGAATTCACCCCTCCACTTT; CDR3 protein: CASSAKDRDYRNSPLHF
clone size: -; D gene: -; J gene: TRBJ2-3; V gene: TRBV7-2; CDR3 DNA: TGTGCCAGCAGCTTAGCGCGGAACACAGATACGCAGTATTTT; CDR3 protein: CASSLARNTDTQYF
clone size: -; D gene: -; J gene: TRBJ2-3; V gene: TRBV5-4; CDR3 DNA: TGTGCCAGCAGCTTGACGCAGGCAGATACGCAGTATTTT; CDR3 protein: CASSLTQADTQYF
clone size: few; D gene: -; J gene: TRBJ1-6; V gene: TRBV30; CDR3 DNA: TGTGCCTGTAGGGGTAGCTCCTATAATTCACCCCTCCACTTT; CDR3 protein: CACRGSSYNSPLHF
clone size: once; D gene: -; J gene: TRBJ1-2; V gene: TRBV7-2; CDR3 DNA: TGTGCCAGCAGCTCCTCAAACTACGGCTACACCTTC; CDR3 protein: CASSSSNYGYTF
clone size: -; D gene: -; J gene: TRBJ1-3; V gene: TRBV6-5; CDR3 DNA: TGTGCCAGCAGTCGACAGCCTGGAAACACCATATATTTT; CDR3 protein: CASSRQPGNTIYF
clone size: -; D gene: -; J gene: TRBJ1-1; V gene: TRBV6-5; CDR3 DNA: TGTGCCAGCAGCCGTTCTTCGGGTAACACTGAAGCTTTCTTT; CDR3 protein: CASSRSSGNTEAFF
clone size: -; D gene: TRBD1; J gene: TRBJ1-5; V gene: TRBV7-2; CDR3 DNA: TGTGCCAGCAGCTCCGGGACAGGGTTCAATCAGCCCCAGCATTTT; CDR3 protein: CASSSGTGFNQPQHF
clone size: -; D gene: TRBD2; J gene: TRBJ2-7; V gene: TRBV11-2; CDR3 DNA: TGTGCCAGCAGCTGGCTAGCGGTCTACGAGCAGTACTTC; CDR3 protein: CASSWLAVYEQYF
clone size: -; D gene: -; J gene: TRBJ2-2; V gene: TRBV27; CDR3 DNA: TGTGCCAGCAGTTCGCCAGGGGTAGGGGAGCTGTTTTTT; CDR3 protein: CASSSPGVGELFF
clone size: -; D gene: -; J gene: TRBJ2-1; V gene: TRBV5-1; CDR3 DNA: TGCGCCAGCAGCTTGGTCGGTGTGAATGAGCAGTTCTTC; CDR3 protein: CASSLVGVNEQFF
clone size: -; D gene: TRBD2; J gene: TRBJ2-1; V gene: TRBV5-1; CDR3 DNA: TGCGCCAGCAGCTTAGCAGGGCGGGAGTATGGGCAGTTCTTC; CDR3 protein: CASSLAGREYGQFF
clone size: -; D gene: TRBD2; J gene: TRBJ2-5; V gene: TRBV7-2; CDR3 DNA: TGTGCCAGCAGCCCATCTAGCGGAGGAGAGACCCAGTACTTC; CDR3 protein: CASSPSSGGETQYF
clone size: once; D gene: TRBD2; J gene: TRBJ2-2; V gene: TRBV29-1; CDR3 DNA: TGCAGCGTTAAAATCAAACTAGCGGAAACCGGGGAGCTGTTTTTT; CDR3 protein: CSVKIKLAETGELFF
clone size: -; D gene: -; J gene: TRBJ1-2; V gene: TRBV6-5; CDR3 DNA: TGTGCCAGCAGTTACGAAGGACTGTATGGCTACACCTTC; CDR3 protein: CASSYEGLYGYTF
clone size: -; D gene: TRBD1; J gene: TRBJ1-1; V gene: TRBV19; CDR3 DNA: TGTGCCAGTAGTATAGGACAGGGACTGAACACTGAAGCTTTCTTT; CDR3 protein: CASSIGQGLNTEAFF
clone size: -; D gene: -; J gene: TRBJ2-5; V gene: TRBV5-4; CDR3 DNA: TGTGCCAGCAGCAAAGCCGGGATAGAGGAGACCCAGTACTTC; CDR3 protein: CASSKAGIEETQYF
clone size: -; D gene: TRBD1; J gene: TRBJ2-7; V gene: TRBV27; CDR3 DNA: TGTGCCAGCAGTAATCACGGACAGGACTTCTACGAGCAGTACTTC; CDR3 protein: CASSNHGQDFYEQYF
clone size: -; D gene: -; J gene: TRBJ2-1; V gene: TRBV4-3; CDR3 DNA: TGCGCCAGCAGCCAAGATGGGCTAGCGATCAATGAGCAGTTCTTC; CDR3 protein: CASSQDGLAINEQFF
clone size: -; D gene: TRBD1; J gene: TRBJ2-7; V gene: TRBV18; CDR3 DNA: TGTGCCAGCTCACCACCGTATTTGACAGGGGTGGTTGGCGAGCAGTACTTC; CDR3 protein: CASSPPYLTGVVGEQYF
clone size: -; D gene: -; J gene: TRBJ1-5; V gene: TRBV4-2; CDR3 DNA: TGTGCCAGCAGCCAAGAAATGGTAACAGGGTACAGCAATCAGCCCCAGCATTTT; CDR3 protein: CASSQEMVTGYSNQPQHF
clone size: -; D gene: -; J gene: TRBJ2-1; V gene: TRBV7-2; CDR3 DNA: TGTGCCAGCAGCTCGCTTATCCTTGTCAACCCACGGGACAATGAGCAGTTCTTC; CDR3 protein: CASSSLILVNPRDNEQFF
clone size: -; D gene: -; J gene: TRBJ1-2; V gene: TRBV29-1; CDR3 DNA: TGCAGCGTTGCAGGAACCTCTAACTATGGCTACACCTTC; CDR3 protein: CSVAGTSNYGYTF
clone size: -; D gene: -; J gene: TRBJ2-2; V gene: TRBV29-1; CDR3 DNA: TGCAGCGGTGGGGGGTTGGGGGGCACCGGGGAGCTGTTTTTT; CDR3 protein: CSGGGLGGTGELFF
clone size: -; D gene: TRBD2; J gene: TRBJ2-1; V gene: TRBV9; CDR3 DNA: TGTGCCAGCAGCGAGCCGACGGGGGGGAATGAGCAGTTCTTC; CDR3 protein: CASSEPTGGNEQFF
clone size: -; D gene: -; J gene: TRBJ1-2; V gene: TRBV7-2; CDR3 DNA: TGTGCCAGCAGCCCCGACAGGCCGCTGGGCTACACCTTC; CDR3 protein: CASSPDRPLGYTF
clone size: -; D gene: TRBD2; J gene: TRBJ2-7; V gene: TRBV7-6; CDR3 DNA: TGTGCCAGCAGCTCGTATGGTAGCGGGAGTTACGAGCAGTACTTC; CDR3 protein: CASSSYGSGSYEQYF
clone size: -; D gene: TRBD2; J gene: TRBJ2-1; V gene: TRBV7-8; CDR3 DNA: TGTGCCAGCAGCTTAGCGCATCCTAGCGGGAGGTTGGTCTCCTACAATGAGCAGTTCTTC; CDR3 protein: CASSLAHPSGRLVSYNEQFF
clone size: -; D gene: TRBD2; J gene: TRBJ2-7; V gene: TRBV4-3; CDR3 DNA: TGCGCCAGCAGCCAAGGGTTACTAGCGGGAGTCTACGAGCAGTACTTC; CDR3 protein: CASSQGLLAGVYEQYF
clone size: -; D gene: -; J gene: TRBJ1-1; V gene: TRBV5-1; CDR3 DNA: TGCGCCAGCAGCTTGGTCGGGGGGCAGGGCACTGAAGCTTTCTTT; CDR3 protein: CASSLVGGQGTEAFF
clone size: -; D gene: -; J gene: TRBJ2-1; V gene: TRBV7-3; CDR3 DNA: TGTGCCAGCAGCCCCGGACTCGAGGATGAGCAGTTCTTC; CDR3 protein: CASSPGLEDEQFF
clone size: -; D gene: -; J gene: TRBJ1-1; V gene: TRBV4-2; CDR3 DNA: TGTGCCAGCAAAGACACCGGGGGGGGTGAAGCTTTCTTT; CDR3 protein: CASKDTGGGEAFF
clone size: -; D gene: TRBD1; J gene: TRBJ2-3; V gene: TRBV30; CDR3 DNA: TGTGCCTGGAGTGGACAGGGAAATACGCAGTATTTT; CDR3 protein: CAWSGQGNTQYF
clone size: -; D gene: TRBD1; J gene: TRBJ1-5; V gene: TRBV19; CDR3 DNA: TGTGCCAGTAACCCGACAGGGGCAAATCAGCCCCAGCATTTT; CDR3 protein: CASNPTGANQPQHF
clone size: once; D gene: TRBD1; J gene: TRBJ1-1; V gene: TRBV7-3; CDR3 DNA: TGTGCCAGCAGCAAAGGGACAGGGAGTACTGAAGCTTTCTTT; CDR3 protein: CASSKGTGSTEAFF
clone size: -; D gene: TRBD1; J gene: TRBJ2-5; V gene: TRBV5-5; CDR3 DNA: TGTGCCAGCAGCGGGGGACAGCAAGAGACCCAGTACTTC; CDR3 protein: CASSGGQQETQYF
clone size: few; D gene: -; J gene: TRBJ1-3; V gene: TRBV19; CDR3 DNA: TGTGCCAGTAGTACAGGACACACCGAATCTGGAAACACCATATATTTT; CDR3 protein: CASSTGHTESGNTIYF
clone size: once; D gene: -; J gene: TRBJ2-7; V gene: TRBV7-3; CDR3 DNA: TGTGCCAGCAGCCCAACCCCGGGTGGCGAGCAGTACTTC; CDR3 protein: CASSPTPGGEQYF
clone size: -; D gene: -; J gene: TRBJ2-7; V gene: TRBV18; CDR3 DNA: TGTGCCAGCTCTCCTGAGCTCGGGTCCTACGAGCAGTACTTC; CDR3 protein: CASSPELGSYEQYF
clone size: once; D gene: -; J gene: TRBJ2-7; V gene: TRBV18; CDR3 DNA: TGTGCCAGCTCACCCCGAGGGGGGGAGATTTCCGAGCAGTACTTC; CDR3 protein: CASSPRGGEISEQYF
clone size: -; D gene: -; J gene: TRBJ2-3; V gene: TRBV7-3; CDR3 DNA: TGTGCCAGCAGCTTACTAGCCGTCACAGATACGCAGTATTTT; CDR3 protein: CASSLLAVTDTQYF
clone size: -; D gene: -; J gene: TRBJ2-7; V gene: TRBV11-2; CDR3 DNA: TGTGCCAGCAGCTTACCAGGGGACTCCTACGAGCAGTACTTC; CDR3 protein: CASSLPGDSYEQYF
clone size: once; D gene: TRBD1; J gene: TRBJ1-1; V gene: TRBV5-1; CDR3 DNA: TGCGCCAGCAGCTTGGCGGACAGGGGGAACACTGAAGCTTTCTTT; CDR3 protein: CASSLADRGNTEAFF
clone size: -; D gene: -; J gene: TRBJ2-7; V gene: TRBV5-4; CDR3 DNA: TGTGCCAGCAGTCAGGGTGGGACTGGATCCTACGAGCAGTACTTC; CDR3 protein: CASSQGGTGSYEQYF
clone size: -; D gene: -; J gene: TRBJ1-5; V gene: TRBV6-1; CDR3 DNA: TGTGCCAGCAGTGTGTATAGCAATCAGCCCCAGCATTTT; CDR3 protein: CASSVYSNQPQHF
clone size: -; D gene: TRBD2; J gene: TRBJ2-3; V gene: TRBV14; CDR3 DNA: TGTGCCAGCAGCCCCATGCGGGCGGGAGTCAGCACAGATACGCAGTATTTT; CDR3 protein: CASSPMRAGVSTDTQYF